This is a list of T cell receptor beta chains from one sample in a study of T cell responses to AZD1222 COVID-19 vaccine. The assay was immunoSEQ multiplex PCR, and TCRdb's table has in-frame clones only and misses some. Seen here are 150,000 to 200,000 clones, approximately 94% observed once, and the top ten hold approximately 0.64%. This specimen was peripheral blood, taken on day 0 of AZD1222 vaccination. The receptor source for this set is an adult in good health. The CDR3 runs from the conserved cysteine through the conserved F or W. D genes are given only for firm matches.

v_gene	j_gene	d_gene	CDR3aa	CDR3nt
TRBV6-5	TRBJ1-4	TRBD1	CASSTDRNLEKLFF	TGTGCCAGCAGTACGGACAGGAACCTTGAAAAACTGTTTTTT
TRBV28	TRBJ1-2	.	CASSLPGDLYGYTF	TGTGCCAGCAGTCTCCCAGGTGACCTCTATGGCTACACCTTC
TRBV3-1/TRBV3-2	TRBJ2-1	TRBD2	CASSQPFGLAIYNEQFF	TGTGCCAGCAGCCAACCGTTCGGACTAGCTATTTACAATGAGCAGTTCTTC
TRBV7-2	TRBJ2-3	TRBD2	CASSLARGLAGGPIDTQYF	TGTGCCAGCAGCTTAGCCCGAGGACTAGCGGGAGGGCCGATAGATACGCAGTATTTT
TRBV10-3	TRBJ1-2	.	CAINGGAGYTF	TGTGCCATCAACGGGGGCGCGGGCTACACCTTC
TRBV14	TRBJ2-5	.	CASSQAGQETQYF	TGTGCCAGCAGCCAAGCTGGGCAAGAGACCCAGTACTTC
TRBV18	TRBJ1-5	.	CASSPARAIGNQPQHF	TGTGCCAGCTCACCAGCCAGGGCTATAGGCAATCAGCCCCAGCATTTT
TRBV2	TRBJ2-1	.	CASSAGALEQFF	TGTGCCAGCAGTGCGGGGGCCCTTGAGCAGTTCTTC
TRBV30	TRBJ2-1	.	CAWSGGSRGQFF	TGTGCCTGGAGTGGAGGGTCCCGGGGACAGTTCTTC
TRBV3-1/TRBV3-2	TRBJ1-1	.	CASSPDLTVNTEAFF	TGTGCCAGCAGCCCAGATTTAACGGTGAACACTGAAGCTTTCTTT
TRBV28	TRBJ1-1	.	CASSPPGDTEAFF	TGTGCCAGCAGCCCCCCGGGAGACACTGAAGCTTTCTTT
TRBV11-2	TRBJ1-4	.	CASSLLQGTNEKLFF	TGTGCCAGCAGCCTACTACAGGGAACTAATGAAAAACTGTTTTTT
TRBV5-1	TRBJ1-2	.	CASGPEGGYGYTF	TGCGCCAGCGGGCCAGAGGGGGGCTATGGCTACACCTTC
TRBV21-1	TRBJ2-7	.	CASSAGGGPEQYF	TGTGCCAGCAGCGCCGGGGGGGGCCCGGAGCAGTACTTC
TRBV4-2	TRBJ1-1	.	CASSQAGEGGWTEAFF	TGTGCCAGCAGCCAGGCCGGGGAGGGCGGGTGGACTGAAGCTTTCTTT
TRBV28	TRBJ1-5	.	CASSSTRNQPQHF	TGTGCCAGCAGTTCCACTCGAAATCAGCCCCAGCATTTT
TRBV7-8	TRBJ1-5	.	CASSYDRNQPQHF	TGTGCCAGCAGCTATGACCGGAATCAGCCCCAGCATTTT
TRBV9	TRBJ2-1	.	CASSVGGGTYNEQFF	TGTGCCAGCAGCGTAGGAGGAGGGACATACAATGAGCAGTTCTTC
TRBV12-3/TRBV12-4	TRBJ1-1	.	CASSFAGKGFF	TGTGCCAGCAGTTTCGCGGGGAAAGGTTTCTTT
TRBV19	TRBJ1-6	TRBD1	CASSIISDRVTHSPLHF	TGTGCCAGTAGTATAATTTCGGACAGGGTCACGCATTCACCCCTCCACTTT
TRBV19	TRBJ1-5	TRBD1	CASSPRDRGNNQPQHF	TGTGCCAGTAGTCCGAGGGACAGGGGAAACAATCAGCCCCAGCATTTT
TRBV6-2/TRBV6-3	TRBJ2-1	TRBD2	CASSPLIVAGIWFF	TGTGCCAGCAGCCCTCTCATAGTAGCGGGAATCTGGTTCTTC
TRBV5-4	TRBJ1-2	.	CASSLGGGYTF	TGTGCCAGCAGCTTGGGGGGCGGCTACACCTTC
TRBV18	TRBJ2-1	.	CASSPRESYNEQFF	TGTGCCAGCTCACCACGGGAGTCCTACAATGAGCAGTTCTTC
TRBV28	TRBJ2-3	TRBD2	CASKASGGGTDTQYF	TGTGCCAGCAAGGCTAGCGGGGGGGGCACAGATACGCAGTATTTT
TRBV5-1	TRBJ1-2	TRBD1	CASSLGDSQGGYTF	TGCGCCAGCAGCTTGGGGGACAGTCAAGGGGGCTACACCTTC
TRBV11-3	TRBJ2-5	.	CASSFTGQETQYF	TGTGCCAGCAGCTTTACAGGGCAAGAGACCCAGTACTTC
TRBV28	TRBJ1-2	.	CASSFSGQLYGYTF	TGTGCCAGCAGTTTCTCCGGACAGCTCTATGGCTACACCTTC
TRBV18	TRBJ1-5	.	CASSPGQSNQPQHF	TGTGCCAGCTCACCAGGGCAGAGCAATCAGCCCCAGCATTTT
TRBV14	TRBJ2-5	.	CASSQVWGVGRPQGQETQYF	TGTGCCAGCAGCCAAGTTTGGGGGGTTGGACGCCCACAAGGCCAAGAGACCCAGTACTTC
TRBV15	TRBJ1-5	.	CATSRDRGGAHQPQHF	TGTGCCACCAGCAGAGATAGAGGAGGGGCCCATCAGCCCCAGCATTTT
TRBV6-4	TRBJ2-1	.	CASRKTSPTSDEQFF	TGTGCCAGCAGGAAGACTAGTCCGACCTCGGATGAGCAGTTCTTC
TRBV28	TRBJ1-2	.	CASAPTVGVYTF	TGTGCCAGCGCTCCCACCGTTGGAGTCTACACCTTC
TRBV5-1	TRBJ1-2	TRBD1	CASSQQGSLNYGYTF	TGCGCCAGCAGCCAACAGGGGAGCTTGAACTATGGCTACACCTTC
TRBV5-1	TRBJ2-7	.	CASSLGPEMGGEQYF	TGCGCCAGCAGCTTGGGGCCAGAGATGGGTGGCGAGCAGTACTTC
TRBV28	TRBJ1-2	TRBD1	CASSTGQGTVYGYTF	TGTGCCAGCAGTACGGGACAGGGGACTGTCTATGGCTACACCTTC
TRBV5-4	TRBJ2-2	TRBD2	CASSLLAGGANTGELFF	TGTGCCAGCAGCTTACTAGCGGGAGGCGCGAACACCGGGGAGCTGTTTTTT
TRBV5-4	TRBJ1-2	TRBD1	CASSPLNDRGYGYTF	TGTGCCAGCAGCCCACTTAATGACAGGGGCTATGGCTACACCTTC
TRBV12-3/TRBV12-4	TRBJ1-1	.	CASSLEAEAFF	TGTGCCAGCAGTTTGGAGGCTGAAGCTTTCTTT
TRBV5-1	TRBJ1-5	.	CASSSNSSSEGSNQPQHF	TGCGCCAGCAGCTCAAACTCCTCCTCGGAGGGAAGCAATCAGCCCCAGCATTTT
TRBV20-1	TRBJ1-2	.	CSALQGYGYTF	TGCAGTGCCCTACAGGGCTATGGCTACACCTTC